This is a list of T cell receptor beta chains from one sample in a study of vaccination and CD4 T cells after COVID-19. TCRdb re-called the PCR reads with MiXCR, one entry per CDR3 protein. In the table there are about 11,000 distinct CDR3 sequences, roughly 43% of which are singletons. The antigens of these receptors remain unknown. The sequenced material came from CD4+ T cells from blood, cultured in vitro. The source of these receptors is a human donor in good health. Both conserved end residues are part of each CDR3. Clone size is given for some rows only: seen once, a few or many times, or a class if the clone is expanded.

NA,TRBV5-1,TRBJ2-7,CASSLGRALLDEQYF
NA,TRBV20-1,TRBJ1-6,CSAREGSSYNSPLHF
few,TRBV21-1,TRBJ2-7,CASSSAYEQYF
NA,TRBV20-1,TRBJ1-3,CSAWDRESGNTIYF
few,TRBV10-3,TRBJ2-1,CAITGGGNNEQFF
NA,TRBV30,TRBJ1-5,CAWSVRGYNQPQHF
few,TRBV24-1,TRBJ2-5,CATSDGGTSGEETQYF
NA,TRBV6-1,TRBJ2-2,CASSRPGLGVGELFF
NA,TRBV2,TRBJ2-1,CASSDHGTSGYNEQFF
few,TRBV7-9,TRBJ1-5,CASSLATGGQPQHF
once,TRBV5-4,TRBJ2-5,CASSLDGGSQETQYF
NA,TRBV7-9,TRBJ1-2,CASSLGDSNYGYTF
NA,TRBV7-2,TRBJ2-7,CASRSTAASYEQYF
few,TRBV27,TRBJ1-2,CASSLRAAGGPALYGYTF
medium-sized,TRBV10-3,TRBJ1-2,CAIRDRANYGYTF
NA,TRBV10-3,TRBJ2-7,CAISDSDSTEQYF
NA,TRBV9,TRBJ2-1,CASSVAGTYNEQFF
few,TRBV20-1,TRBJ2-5,CSALDSQETQYF
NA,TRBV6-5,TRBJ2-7,CASSLRNSYEQYF
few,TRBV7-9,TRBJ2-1,CASRAQPLAGAYNEQFF
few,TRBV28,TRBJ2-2,CASSPLDSTGELFF
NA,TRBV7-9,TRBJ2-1,CASSLRPVGLAGLNEQFF
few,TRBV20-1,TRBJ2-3,CSVLPSTDTQYF
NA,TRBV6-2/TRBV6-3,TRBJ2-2,CASSLDSGELFF
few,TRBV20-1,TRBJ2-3,CSARLLAGSPSTDTQYF
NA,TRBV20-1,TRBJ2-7,CSAREQDIYEQYF
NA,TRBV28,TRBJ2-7,CASSLPSGSSYEQYF
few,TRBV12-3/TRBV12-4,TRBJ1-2,CASGARRLYGYTF
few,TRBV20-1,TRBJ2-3,CSATDTYTDTQYF
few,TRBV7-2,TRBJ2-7,CASSLGKPNEQYF
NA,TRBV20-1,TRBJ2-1,CSARRVGGGNEQFF
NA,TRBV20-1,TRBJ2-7,CGAAGGRDYEQYF
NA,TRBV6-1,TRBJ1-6,CASSDQGLMDSPLHF
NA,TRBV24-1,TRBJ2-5,CATSGGPSIETQYF
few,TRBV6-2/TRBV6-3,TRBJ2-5,CASSSDRVGETQYF
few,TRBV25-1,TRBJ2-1,CASSAAVVGNEQFF
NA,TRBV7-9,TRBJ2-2,CASSLVGGTGELFF
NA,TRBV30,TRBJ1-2,CAWTWRGGNGYTF
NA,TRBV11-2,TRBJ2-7,CASSSFWGASYEQYF
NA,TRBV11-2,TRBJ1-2,CASSLAGTGYGYTF
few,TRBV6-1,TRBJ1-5,CASSEAGLLTPNQPQHF
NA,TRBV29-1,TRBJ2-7,CSVVQGFYEQYF
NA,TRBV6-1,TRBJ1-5,CASSPQGGGQPQHF
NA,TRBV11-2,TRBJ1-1,CASSRLLRDRVLNTEAFF
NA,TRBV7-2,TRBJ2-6,CASSLVGIKGSGANVLTF
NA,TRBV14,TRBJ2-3,CASNLAGIRTQYF
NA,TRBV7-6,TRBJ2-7,CASSFVVHEQYF
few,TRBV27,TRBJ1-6,CASSLPGWNSPLHF
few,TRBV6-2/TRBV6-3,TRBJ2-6,CASSYSTGGVSGANVLTF
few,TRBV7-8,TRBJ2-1,CASTLGGPVYNEQFF